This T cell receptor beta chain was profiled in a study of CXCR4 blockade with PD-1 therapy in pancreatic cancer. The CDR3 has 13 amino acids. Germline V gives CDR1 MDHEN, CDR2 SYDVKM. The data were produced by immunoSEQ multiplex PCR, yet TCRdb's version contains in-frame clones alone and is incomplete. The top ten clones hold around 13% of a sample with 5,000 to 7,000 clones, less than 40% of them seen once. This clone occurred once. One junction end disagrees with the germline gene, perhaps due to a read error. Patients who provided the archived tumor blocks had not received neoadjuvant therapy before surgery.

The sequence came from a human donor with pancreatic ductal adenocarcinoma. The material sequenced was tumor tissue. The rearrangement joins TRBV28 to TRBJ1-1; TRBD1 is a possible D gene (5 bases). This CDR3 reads CASSLGGALEAFF. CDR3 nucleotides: TGTGCCAGCAGTTTGGGGGGAGCACTTGAAGCTTTTTTT.